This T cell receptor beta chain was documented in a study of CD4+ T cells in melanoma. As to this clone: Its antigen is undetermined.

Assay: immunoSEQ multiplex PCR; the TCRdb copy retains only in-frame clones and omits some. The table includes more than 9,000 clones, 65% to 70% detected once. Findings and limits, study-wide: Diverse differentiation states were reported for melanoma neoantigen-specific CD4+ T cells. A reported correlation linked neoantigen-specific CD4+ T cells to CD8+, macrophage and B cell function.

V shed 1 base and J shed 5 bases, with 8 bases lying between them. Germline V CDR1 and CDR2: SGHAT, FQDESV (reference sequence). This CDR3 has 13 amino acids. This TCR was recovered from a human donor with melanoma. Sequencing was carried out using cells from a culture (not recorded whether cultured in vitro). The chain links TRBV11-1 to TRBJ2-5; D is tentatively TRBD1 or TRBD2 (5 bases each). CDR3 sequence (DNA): TGTGCCAGCAGCTTAGGGGGGAGCGAGACCCAGTACTTC. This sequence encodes CASSLGGSETQYF.